Sequencing of this T cell receptor (beta chain) was carried out in a study of shared clonotypes between healthy human individuals. Looked up from germline, CDR1 is SGHAT and CDR2 is FQNNGV. CDR3 length: 14 amino acids. V was shortened by 7 bases and J by 0 bases, with 12 bases between the two germline ends. Measured with immunoSEQ multiplex PCR; TCRdb has only the in-frame clones, and not every one. The table records hundreds of thousands of clones, 60% to 75% of them present only once. The TCR comes from a woman aged 30 to 39 in good health. The sequenced sample consisted of memory CD4+ T cells sorted from blood. Subset specified: CD45RA-negative fraction. This sequence joins TRBV11-2 and TRBJ1-1; D remains unclear. The CDR3: CASKLGLMNTEAFF. CDR3 sequence (DNA): TGTGCCAGCAAGCTTGGACTCATGAACACTGAAGCTTTCTTT.